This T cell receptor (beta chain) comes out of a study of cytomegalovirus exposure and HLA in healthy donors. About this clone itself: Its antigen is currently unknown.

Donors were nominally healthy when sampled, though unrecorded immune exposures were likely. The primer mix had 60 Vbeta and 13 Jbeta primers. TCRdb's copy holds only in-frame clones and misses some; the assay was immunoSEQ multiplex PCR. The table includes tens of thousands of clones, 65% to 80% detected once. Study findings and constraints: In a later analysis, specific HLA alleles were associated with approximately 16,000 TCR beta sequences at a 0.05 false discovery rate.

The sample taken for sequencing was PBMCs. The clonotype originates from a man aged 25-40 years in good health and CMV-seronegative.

This chain's CDR3 is CAGGTGGRQPQHF. CDR3 nucleotide sequence: TGTGCCGGGGGGACAGGGGGCCGTCAGCCCCAGCATTTT. The rearrangement uses TRBV30 and TRBJ1-5; TRBD1 agrees at 12 bases. The CDR3 contains 13 residues. Germline V gene sequence: CDR1 GTSNPN, CDR2 SVGIG (reference sequence). V gave up 8 bases and J gave up 6 bases; unmatched junction bases: 5.